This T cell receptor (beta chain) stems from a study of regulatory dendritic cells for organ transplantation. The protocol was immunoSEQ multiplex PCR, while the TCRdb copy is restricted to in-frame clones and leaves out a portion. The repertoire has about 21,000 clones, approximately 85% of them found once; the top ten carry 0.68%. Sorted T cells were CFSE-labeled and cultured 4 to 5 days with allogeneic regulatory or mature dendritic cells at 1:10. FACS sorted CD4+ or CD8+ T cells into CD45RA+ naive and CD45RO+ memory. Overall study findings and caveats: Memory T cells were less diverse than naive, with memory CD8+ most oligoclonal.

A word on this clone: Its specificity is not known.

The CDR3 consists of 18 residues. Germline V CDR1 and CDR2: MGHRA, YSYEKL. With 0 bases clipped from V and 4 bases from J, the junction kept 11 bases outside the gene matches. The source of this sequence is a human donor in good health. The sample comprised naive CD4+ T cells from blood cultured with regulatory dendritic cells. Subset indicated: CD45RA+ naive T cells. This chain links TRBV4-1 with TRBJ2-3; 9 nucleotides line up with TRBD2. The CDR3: CASSQDAGGGDVSDTQYF. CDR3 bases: TGCGCCAGCAGCCAAGACGCTGGCGGGGGGGATGTCTCAGATACGCAGTATTTT.